The rows below give T cell receptor beta chains drawn from one sample of a study of OX40 agonist ivuxolimab in advanced cancers. Assay: immunoSEQ multiplex PCR; the TCRdb copy retains only in-frame clones and omits some. The sample lists 74,000 or so clones, approximately 85% seen once, with 2.2% in the top ten. The material was CD4+ or CD8+ T cells sorted from blood, obtained in a trial of the OX40 agonist ivuxolimab. Every receptor here comes from an adult with an advanced solid tumor such as melanoma, head and neck, liver or kidney cancer. CDR3s include the opening cysteine and the closing phenylalanine or tryptophan. A D gene is named only where the DNA matches it firmly. The size entry is marked missing in some rows and otherwise reads once, few, many or a size class.

clone size,V gene,J gene,D gene,CDR3 DNA,CDR3 protein
.,TRBV7-6,TRBJ2-7,.,TGTGCCAGCAGCCACGGACAATCATACGAGCAGTACTTC,CASSHGQSYEQYF
.,TRBV5-6,TRBJ2-7,.,TGTGCCAGCAGCTTGGTAGGGGTCTACGAGCAGTACTTC,CASSLVGVYEQYF
.,TRBV30,TRBJ1-4,.,TGTGCCTGGAGAGTTTCCGAAAAACTGTTTTTT,CAWRVSEKLFF
.,TRBV11-3,TRBJ2-7,.,TGTGCCAGCAGCCCAGACCGGACCGGCGAGCAGTACTTC,CASSPDRTGEQYF
.,TRBV6-5,TRBJ2-6,.,TGTGCCAGCCGTCAGGGAGAAGCTGGGGCCAACGTCCTGACTTTC,CASRQGEAGANVLTF
.,TRBV7-6,TRBJ2-7,TRBD2,TGTGCCAGCAGCTTAATGCGGGAGGAGCAGTACTTC,CASSLMREEQYF
.,TRBV9,TRBJ1-4,.,TGTGCCAGCAGCGTAGCGGCAGCAACTAATGAAAAACTGTTTTTT,CASSVAAATNEKLFF
.,TRBV6-1,TRBJ2-3,.,TGTGCCGTACAGGGGGGGACAGATACGCAGTATTTT,CAVQGGTDTQYF
.,TRBV5-1,TRBJ2-7,TRBD1,TGCGCCAGCAGCTTGGCCGGGACAGGGGCCTACGAGCAGTACTTC,CASSLAGTGAYEQYF
.,TRBV5-1,TRBJ1-1,TRBD1,TGCGCCAGCAGGGGGAATGGTCAGGGGGCATTGAACACTGAAGCTTTCTTT,CASRGNGQGALNTEAFF
.,TRBV15,TRBJ1-4,.,TGTGCCACCAGTCATTTGGAAAAACTGTTTTTT,CATSHLEKLFF
.,TRBV28,TRBJ2-5,.,TGTGCCAACTCCGGGACAACCAGGGGGACCCAGTACTTC,CANSGTTRGTQYF
.,TRBV11-2,TRBJ2-7,.,TGTGCCAGCAGCCAAGACATAATCCGTTACGAGCAGTACTTC,CASSQDIIRYEQYF
once,TRBV28,TRBJ2-2,TRBD2,TGTGCCAGCAGTTTATTGGCAGCGGGGAGCCATACAGGGGAGCTGTTTTTT,CASSLLAAGSHTGELFF
.,TRBV7-5,TRBJ1-1,.,TGTGTCAGAAGCTTAAGGTCGGCAGGTAGATTCATGAACACTGAAGCTTTCTTT,CVRSLRSAGRFMNTEAFF
.,TRBV18,TRBJ2-7,TRBD1,TGTGCCAGCTCACTCTCGACAGGGGGAAACTACGAGCAGTACTTC,CASSLSTGGNYEQYF
.,TRBV5-1,TRBJ2-6,.,TGCGCCAGCAGCTCGGGGGGCGCGACTGGGGCCAACGTCCTGACTTTC,CASSSGGATGANVLTF
.,TRBV29-1,TRBJ1-2,TRBD1,TGCAGCGTTGAATATAGGGACAGGACCTTC,CSVEYRDRTF
.,TRBV10-3,TRBJ2-7,TRBD2,TGTGCCATCAGTGGCCCCACTAGCGGGAGGCCCGCCTACGAGCAGTACTTC,CAISGPTSGRPAYEQYF
.,TRBV6-5,TRBJ2-7,.,TGTGCCAGCAGTTTGACGATTCCCGGCGAGCAGTACTTC,CASSLTIPGEQYF
.,TRBV6-5,TRBJ1-1,.,TGTGCCAGCAGTTACAGCCCGAGGAACACTGAAGCTTTCTTT,CASSYSPRNTEAFF
.,TRBV19,TRBJ1-3,.,TGTGCCAGTAGCAAATGGACGGAAAACTCTGGAAACACCATATATTTT,CASSKWTENSGNTIYF
.,TRBV4-2,TRBJ1-3,TRBD1,TGTGCCAGCAGCCAAGGACAGGGAGCTGGAAACACCATATATTTT,CASSQGQGAGNTIYF
.,TRBV5-1,TRBJ2-3,TRBD1,TGCGCCAGCAGCCTTGGGACAGCAACAGATACGCAGTATTTT,CASSLGTATDTQYF
.,TRBV5-1,TRBJ1-1,.,TGCGCCAGCAGCCAAGGTGGCACTGAAGCTTTCTTT,CASSQGGTEAFF
once,TRBV9,TRBJ1-6,.,TGTGCCAGCAGCCCCCCGGGGGCGGGGGGAAATTCACCCCTCCACTTT,CASSPPGAGGNSPLHF
.,TRBV27,TRBJ2-2,.,TGTGCCAGCAGTTTAAGAAACACGAACACCGGGGAGCTGTTTTTT,CASSLRNTNTGELFF
.,TRBV6-6,TRBJ2-6,.,TGTGCCAGCAGTTCCTCTCTCGCCTCTGGGGCCAACGTCCTGACTTTC,CASSSSLASGANVLTF
.,TRBV5-1,TRBJ1-1,.,TGCGCCAGCAGCTTGCCAGAAGGGTACACTGAAGCTTTCTTT,CASSLPEGYTEAFF
.,TRBV5-1,TRBJ1-4,.,TGCGCCAGCAGCTTGATCGGACAGCGTGAAAAACTGTTTTTT,CASSLIGQREKLFF
.,TRBV27,TRBJ1-2,TRBD1,TGTGCCAGCAGTTCCAACAGGGGATGGAACTATGGCTACACCTTC,CASSSNRGWNYGYTF
.,TRBV14,TRBJ2-6,.,TGTGCCAGCAGCCAAGCCAGCTCTGGGGCCAACGTCCTGACTTTC,CASSQASSGANVLTF
.,TRBV7-3,TRBJ2-7,.,TGTGCCAGCAGCTTATTTCCAGACACCACCTACGAGCAGTACTTC,CASSLFPDTTYEQYF
.,TRBV5-1,TRBJ1-2,TRBD1,TGCGCCAGCAGCCTAAGGCTAGGACAGGGGATAGGCTACACCTTC,CASSLRLGQGIGYTF
.,TRBV15,TRBJ1-5,.,TGTGCCACCAGCAGATGGGGGCAAGATAGCAATCAGCCCCAGCATTTT,CATSRWGQDSNQPQHF
.,TRBV6-6,TRBJ2-5,.,TGTGCCAGCAGTTACTCTGGGACGGAAGAGACCCAGTACTTC,CASSYSGTEETQYF
.,TRBV7-2,TRBJ2-1,.,TGTGCCAGCAGCTTAATGGGACGCCCCTACAATGAGCAGTTCTTC,CASSLMGRPYNEQFF
.,TRBV6-5,TRBJ2-5,TRBD2,TGTGCCAGCAGTTACCCCGGGGGGAAGACCCAGTACTTC,CASSYPGGKTQYF
.,TRBV19,TRBJ2-5,TRBD1,TGTGCCAGTAGCCCGTTGACAGGGGAAGAGACCCAGTACTTC,CASSPLTGEETQYF
.,TRBV6-5,TRBJ2-2,.,TGTGCCAGCAGTTACAGAGACCGGGAGCTGTTTTTT,CASSYRDRELFF
.,TRBV5-1,TRBJ1-4,.,TGCGCCAGCAGCCACCGGGGGCAGCGGGAAAAACTGTTTTTT,CASSHRGQREKLFF